The 27 T cell receptor beta chains reported below all come from one sample, sequenced in a study of T cells in Graves' hyperthyroidism and ophthalmopathy. Regions amplified from RNA transcripts were the TCR beta CDR3 regions. Initially, a first-round RT-PCR of the TCR CDR3 employed the HTBI primer set. TCRdb re-called the multiplex PCR reads through MiXCR, storing one row per CDR3 protein. The table records 200,000 to 250,000 distinct CDR3 sequences, roughly 15% of them present only once. The sequenced material came from blood. These receptors all come from a woman aged 18-35 years with Graves' ophthalmopathy.

This clonotype was counted many times. V usage is TRBV2 and J usage is TRBJ1-1; TRBD1 matches 7 bases. Trimming cost V 6 bases and J 4 bases; bases outside gene matches: 11. The CDR3 sequence is 15 residues long. CDR1 and CDR2 from the germline V gene are SNHLY and FYNNEI. CDR3 sequence (DNA): TGTGCCAGCAGGGGGAAAGGGGGCGGTGGCACTGAAGCTTTCTTT. Protein product: CASRGKGGGGTEAFF.

This clonotype showed up many times. The chain joins TRBV7-3 to TRBJ2-2; the D is unclear. This CDR3 contains 15 residues. V was shortened by 3 bases and J by 4 bases, with 12 bases between the two germline ends. Germline V gene sequence: CDR1 SGHTA, CDR2 FQGTGA. The CDR3 coding sequence is TGTGCCAGCAGCTTGTATCAGGATCCCACCGGGGAGCTGTTTTTT. Protein product: CASSLYQDPTGELFF.

In its sample, this clonotype was seen many times. The chain joins TRBV3-1 to TRBJ2-2, with no clear D. The CDR3 loop spans 12 amino acids. The germline V and J ends were trimmed by 2 bases and 7 bases, with 5 bases remaining between them. The V gene's germline CDR1 is LGHDT and CDR2 YNNKEL (reference sequence). The CDR3 loop reads CASSQINGELFF. The CDR3 DNA reads TGTGCCAGCAGCCAAATTAACGGGGAGCTGTTTTTT.

This clonotype was counted a single time. This chain uses TRBV18 with TRBJ2-2, with 7 positions matching TRBD2. V shed 2 bases and J 5 bases; nucleotides not matched to a gene: 2. This CDR3 spans 14 amino acids. Germline lookup yields CDR1 KGHSH and CDR2 LQKENI. CDR3 coding DNA: TGTGCCAGCTCACCATACGGGAGGACCGGGGAGCTGTTTTTT. Its protein is CASSPYGRTGELFF.

This clonotype showed up many times. The J gene is TRBJ2-3, the V gene TRBV15, with 10 bases aligning to TRBD2. CDR1 LNHNV and CDR2 YYDKDF come from the germline V gene (reference sequence). This CDR3 has 16 residues. Losses at the gene ends were 4 bases for V and 4 bases for J; bases not matched to a gene: 8. The CDR3 sequence is CATSTSEREGADTQYF. Here the CDR3 DNA reads TGTGCCACCAGCACCTCTGAGCGGGAGGGCGCAGATACGCAGTATTTT.

With regard to this clonotype: It is unclear where the CDR3 begins or ends on the DNA, so no DNA is shown, and the CDR3 is as TCRdb lists it. The chain employs TRBV7-2 and TRBJ1-1; the table's D gene call, TRBD1, was not cross checked with the DNA. Ends included, the CDR3 has 21 residues. CDR1 is SGHTA, CDR2 FQGNSA, per germline. The CDR3 is CASTPSGGETQYFGPGPEAFF.

This clonotype has at least ten counts. V is TRBV11-2 and J is TRBJ2-7; 8 nucleotides match TRBD2. CDR1 is SGHAT and CDR2 is FQNNGV in the germline V gene. The CDR3 totals 16 residues. After removal of 5 bases from V and 3 bases from J, the junction contained 12 bases not matched to a gene. Written as DNA, the CDR3 is TGTGCCAGCAGCCTATCAGGGCGGGGGGCCAACTACGAGCAGTACTTC. It specifies CASSLSGRGANYEQYF.

As concerns this clonotype: Given a much more abundant clone one base away, this may be a read error. V usage is TRBV27 and J usage is TRBJ2-6, with no clear D. Germline assignment: CDR1 MNHEY and CDR2 SMNVEV (reference sequence). The CDR3 is 15 residues long. The CDR3 region has the DNA TGTGCCGGCAGTTCAAGCCACTCTGGGGCCAACGTCCTGACTTTC. Protein product: CAGSSSHSGANVLTF.

This clonotype has ten or more counts. This sequence joins TRBV11-2 and TRBJ2-5; tentative D call: TRBD1 (5 bases). Germline values: CDR1 SGHAT, CDR2 FQNNGV. The CDR3 spans 15 residues. Between the trimmed V and J ends, which lost 2 bases and 4 bases, there was a span of 14 bases. The CDR3 nucleotides are TGTGCCAGCAGCTTAACGAGTTGGCAGGGAGAGACCCAGTACTTC. Protein: CASSLTSWQGETQYF. Filled out from reference TRBV11-2 and TRBJ2-5, the complete variable domain reads EAGVAQSPRYKIIEKRQSVAFWCNPISGHATLYWYQQILGQGPKLLIQFQNNGVVDDSQLPKDRFSAERLKGVDSTLKIQPAKLEDSAVYLCASSLTSWQGETQYFGPGTRLLVL.

This clonotype was detected ten times or more. V usage is TRBV7-9 and J usage is TRBJ2-7, with a possible D match to TRBD1 (5 bases). V was cut by 2 bases and J by 6 bases, with 11 bases left in between. The germline V gene encodes CDR1 SEHNR and CDR2 FQNEAQ (reference sequence). The CDR3 contains 13 residues. As DNA, the CDR3 is TGTGCCAGCAGCTTACAGCAGGGCGGCGAGCAGTACTTC. It specifies CASSLQQGGEQYF.

The rearrangement joins TRBV19 to TRBJ1-5, with D possibly matching TRBD1 (5 bases). Germline CDR1 LNHDA, CDR2 SQIVND (reference sequence). With 4 bases removed from V and 3 bases from J, the gap between germline ends came to 13 bases. The CDR3 spans 15 residues. CDR3 nucleotide sequence: TGTGCCAGTAGTACAGGACATGGGTCCAATCAGCCCCAGCATTTT. Protein: CASSTGHGSNQPQHF.

This clonotype came up many times. The chain uses TRBV6-5 and TRBJ1-6, with a weak D call TRBD1 (5 bases). The germline V and J ends were trimmed by 2 bases and 0 bases, with 14 bases remaining between them. The CDR3 sequence is 18 residues long. Germline CDR1 MNHEY, CDR2 SVGAGI. CDR3 sequence: CASSYDGGGSSYNSPLHF. The CDR3 DNA sequence: TGTGCCAGCAGTTACGACGGCGGGGGAAGCTCCTATAATTCACCCCTCCACTTT.

This clonotype was detected many times. CDR3 in amino acids: CASSHGLVSPLHF. The CDR3 coding sequence is TGTGCCAGCAGCCACGGACTGGTTTCACCCCTCCACTTT. The rearrangement joins TRBV3-1 to TRBJ1-6; D unclear. V was cut by 3 bases and J by 9 bases, with 9 bases left in between. Germline CDR1 LGHDT, CDR2 YNNKEL (reference sequence). The CDR3 is 13 amino acids.

Comments on this clonotype: Possible read error: a much larger clone is one base away. This chain uses TRBV18 with TRBJ1-5; TRBD1 matches at 7 bases. The CDR3 loop spans 14 amino acids. Germline CDR1 reads KGHSH; CDR2 reads LQKENI. The CDR3 loop reads CASSSGQLNQLQHF. The CDR3 DNA reads TGTGCCAGCTCATCGGGACAGCTAAATCAGCTCCAGCATTTT.

This clonotype was seen at least ten times. The CDR3, as DNA: TGCGCCAGCAGCTCCGCGGGGGGCTTTAGAGAGACTGAAGCTTTCTTT. This encodes CASSSAGGFRETEAFF. This chain connects TRBV5-1 to TRBJ1-1; D perhaps matches TRBD1 (6 bases). Germline CDR1 SGHRS, CDR2 YFSETQ. The CDR3 loop spans 16 amino acids. V gave up 3 bases and J gave up 5 bases, with 20 bases separating them. Full variable domain (remainder filled in from reference TRBV5-1 and TRBJ1-1): KAGVTQTPRYLIKTRGQQVTLSCSPISGHRSVSWYQQTPGQGLQFLFEYFSETQRNKGNFPGRFSGRQFSNSRSEMNVSTLELGDSALYLCASSSAGGFRETEAFFGQGTRLTVV.

This clonotype has a count of ten or more. The DNA of the CDR3 is TGTGCCAGCAGCCCGCCCAGGGACGAGCAGTACTTC. The encoded protein is CASSPPRDEQYF. The chain uses TRBV11-2 and TRBJ2-7, with D maybe TRBD1 (5 bases). The CDR3 contains 12 residues. V was clipped by 5 bases and J by 5 bases, with 10 bases between them. Germline CDR1 SGHAT, CDR2 FQNNGV.

The chain's CDR3 is CASSFLSGYHRYNEQFF. For the CDR3, the DNA is TGTGCCAGCAGCTTTCTAAGCGGGTACCACCGCTACAATGAGCAGTTCTTC. This sequence joins TRBV7-8 and TRBJ2-1, with D tentatively TRBD2 (6 bases). Germline V gives CDR1 SGHVS, CDR2 FQNEAQ. V was clipped by 3 bases and J by 3 bases, with 18 bases between them. This CDR3 comprises 17 residues.

This clonotype was detected many times. The chain couples TRBV6-2 or TRBV6-3 to TRBJ2-7; maybe TRBD2 (5 bases). CDR1 is MNHEY, CDR2 SVGEGT, per germline. CDR3 length: 15 amino acids. Trimming shortened V by 3 bases and J by 4 bases, and 16 bases separated the two germline ends. The DNA of the CDR3 is TGTGCCAGCAGTTATGCTAGCCAAGGGAAATACGAGCAGTACTTC. Its translation: CASSYASQGKYEQYF.

CDR3 residues: CASSLEASGFQETQYF. Written as DNA, the CDR3 is TGTGCCAGCAGCTTAGAGGCTAGCGGCTTCCAAGAGACCCAGTACTTC. The chain joins TRBV11-2 to TRBJ2-5; TRBD2 agrees at 7 bases. Germline values: CDR1 SGHAT, CDR2 FQNNGV. V shed 0 bases and J 1 base; nucleotides not matched to a gene: 5. The CDR3 consists of 16 residues.

This clonotype was counted at least ten times. The V call is TRBV29-1, the J call TRBJ1-1, with D unclear. The CDR3 loop spans 12 amino acids. Per germline, CDR1 SQVTM and CDR2 ANQGSEA. V lost 3 bases, J lost 1 base, and 6 bases lay in between. The CDR3 reads CSVDVSNTEAFF. As DNA, the CDR3 is TGCAGCGTTGACGTGTCGAACACTGAAGCTTTCTTT.

The table lists this clonotype with many counts. V gene TRBV28 combines with J gene TRBJ1-2, with TRBD1 matching 7 bases. The germline V gene has CDR1 MDHEN and CDR2 SYDVKM. CDR3 length equals 15 residues. With V trimmed by 5 bases and J by 1 base, 7 bases remained unmatched. The CDR3, as DNA: TGTGCCAGCAGTCCGACAGGGACCCTTAACTATGGCTACACCTTC. Its translation is CASSPTGTLNYGYTF.

This clonotype was detected ten times or more. The chain combines TRBV12-3 or TRBV12-4 with TRBJ1-1; TRBD1 might be the D (5 bases). V lost 4 bases to trimming and J lost 4 bases, with 10 bases between them. The CDR3 is made up of 13 amino acids. CDR3 in amino acids: CASSWSQGTEAFF. The CDR3 coding sequence is TGTGCCAGCAGTTGGTCCCAGGGCACTGAAGCTTTCTTT.

This clonotype appeared many times. The chain recombines TRBV29-1 with TRBJ1-4; D gene uncertain. V was clipped by 7 bases and J by 8 bases, with 11 bases between them. The CDR3 length is 11 residues. Germline V gene sequence: CDR1 SQVTM, CDR2 ANQGSEA. The CDR3 coding sequence is TGCAGCGCCGGTCTGGGGGAAAAACTGTTTTTT. It yields the protein CSAGLGEKLFF.

This clonotype was detected many times. This chain joins TRBV19 and TRBJ1-5, with D unclear. Between the trimmed V and J ends, which lost 0 bases and 0 bases, there was a span of 15 bases. Germline V gene sequence: CDR1 LNHDA, CDR2 SQIVND (reference sequence). The CDR3 length is 18 residues. CDR3 protein: CASSIDGGAHYSNQPQHF. CDR3 DNA: TGTGCCAGTAGTATAGATGGCGGCGCCCATTATAGCAATCAGCCCCAGCATTTT.

The CDR3 protein is CASSLPGRGYTEAFF. The CDR3 DNA reads as TGTGCCAGCAGCTTGCCGGGCAGGGGGTACACTGAAGCTTTCTTT. This chain links TRBV5-8 with TRBJ1-1, with TRBD1 matching 7 bases. The CDR3 loop spans 15 amino acids. V trimming: 1 base; J trimming: 3 bases; junction bases outside the gene matches: 6. Germline-derived CDR1 and CDR2 are SGHTS and YDEGEE.

There are a few counts of this clonotype. A much larger clone differs by one base, so this may be a read error. CDR3 region: CASRTFGRGDSYNGQFF. The CDR3 bases are TGTGCCAGCAGGACCTTTGGGCGGGGGGACTCGTACAATGGGCAGTTCTTC. The chain carries TRBV27 and TRBJ2-1; 8 nucleotides agree with TRBD2. In germline, CDR1 is MNHEY, CDR2 SMNVEV (reference sequence). CDR3 size: 17 residues.

At least ten counts were recorded for this clonotype. The J gene is TRBJ2-3, the V gene TRBV12-3 or TRBV12-4, with 10 bases aligning to TRBD1. This CDR3 has 15 amino acids. V trimming: 6 bases; J trimming: 3 bases; junction bases outside the gene matches: 6. The DNA of the CDR3 is TGTGCCAGCAGGCTCGGACAGGGGGGGACAGATACGCAGTATTTT. Translating it yields CASRLGQGGTDTQYF.